Shown below are 9 T cell receptor beta chains from a single sample sequenced in a study of T cell repertoires in cytomegalovirus infection (dated by TCRdb to the late 2010s). The instrument given in TCRdb is Illumina HiSeq 1500. TCRdb trimmed the raw reads at Q25, called clones with MiXCR and kept productive beta chains. Each entry merges the rows of one CDR3 protein and shows their most common DNA and genes. This sample gives a few hundred thousand distinct CDR3 sequences in total; about 17% of them show up just once. 12% of the sample is held by the ten biggest clonotypes. Material: PBMCs. The receptors were sampled from a human donor in good health (CMV status not recorded). Some clones in this sample may be carry-over from other donors' samples.

This clonotype was seen repeatedly, ten times or more. The chain uses TRBV7-9 and TRBJ1-1, with a weak D call TRBD1 (5 bases). Per the germline V gene, CDR1 is SEHNR and CDR2 is FQNEAQ (reference sequence). The CDR3 contains 15 residues. Trimming cost V 3 bases and J 0 bases, with 11 bases left between them. The CDR3 nucleotides are TGTGCCAGCAGCTTTTCTGGGACGATGAACACTGAAGCTTTCTTT. Translating it yields CASSFSGTMNTEAFF.

The table lists this clonotype with many counts. This chain uses TRBV10-3 with TRBJ1-3; D gene ambiguous. The V end was cut by 3 bases, the J end by 0 bases, with 9 bases between. Germline V gives CDR1 ENHRY, CDR2 SYGVKD. There are 15 residues in the CDR3. CDR3 nucleotide sequence: TGTGCCATCAGTGATGTTCAGAGCTCTGGAAACACCATATATTTT. Translation: CAISDVQSSGNTIYF.

This clonotype was picked up many times. V usage is TRBV2 and J usage is TRBJ1-5; the D is unclear. The germline gives CDR1 SNHLY, CDR2 FYNNEI. V gave up 11 bases and J gave up 4 bases, with 15 bases separating them. CDR3 length: 13 residues. CDR3 region: CAGSYSRNQPQHF. The DNA for the CDR3 is TGTGCCGGGAGCTACAGCCGAAATCAGCCCCAGCATTTT.

The V call is TRBV7-2, the J call TRBJ1-4; 8 bases fit TRBD1. V was pared by 5 bases and J by 6 bases, with 8 bases of the junction left unmatched. This CDR3 region has 15 residues. In germline, CDR1 is SGHTA, CDR2 FQGNSA. The CDR3 DNA sequence: TGTGCCAGCAGCCCGGACAGGGAGGGGTATGAAAAACTGTTTTTT. It codes for CASSPDREGYEKLFF.

The chain employs TRBV29-1 and TRBJ1-2; D may be TRBD1 (6 bases). V lost 4 bases to trimming and J lost 5 bases, with 17 bases between them. The V gene's germline CDR1 is SQVTM and CDR2 ANQGSEA. CDR3 length equals 14 residues. The CDR3 DNA is TGCAGCGTTGGGGCTCCAGGGGTTTCTTATGGCTACACCTTC. Translating it yields CSVGAPGVSYGYTF.

With regard to this clonotype: Since a much larger clone is just one base distant, this may be a read error. This chain connects TRBV6-8 to TRBJ2-2, with 8 bases fitting TRBD2. The germline gives CDR1 MNHGY, CDR2 SAAAGT. CDR3 length: 17 residues. CDR3 nucleotide sequence: TGTGCCAGCAGTTACCAGACGGGACTAGGGGACACCGGGGAGCTGTCTTTT. As protein: CASSYQTGLGDTGELSF.

A few counts support this clonotype. This sequence joins TRBV20-1 and TRBJ1-5; D gene unclear. Per germline, CDR1 DFQATT and CDR2 SNEGSKA (reference sequence). The length of the CDR3 is 15 residues. The V and J ends lost 6 bases and 0 bases respectively, with 15 bases between them. The CDR3 DNA is TGCAGTGCCGTAACAATGGGGAATAGCAATCAGCCCCAGCATTTT. This encodes CSAVTMGNSNQPQHF.

The CDR3 region has the DNA TGCGCCACCGGGACAGGGGAGTACCAAGAGACCCAGTACTTC. It specifies CATGTGEYQETQYF. The V call is TRBV5-1, the J call TRBJ2-5; 10 nucleotides match TRBD1. Germline V lookup: CDR1 SGHRS, CDR2 YFSETQ. Trimming at V came to 9 bases and at J to 0 bases, leaving 5 bases not matched to a gene. This CDR3 region has 14 residues.

This clonotype was observed a handful of times. The chain links TRBV29-1 to TRBJ1-1, with D perhaps TRBD1 (6 bases). Per germline, CDR1 SQVTM and CDR2 ANQGSEA. CDR3 length: 12 amino acids. V was trimmed by 6 bases and J by 8 bases, leaving 16 bases between them. CDR3 loop: CSVAPTGREAFF. The CDR3 bases are TGCAGCGTAGCACCCACAGGGAGGGAAGCTTTCTTT. Full variable domain (remainder filled in from reference TRBV29-1 and TRBJ1-1): SAVISQKPSRDICQRGTSLTIQCQVDSQVTMMFWYRQQPGQSLTLIATANQGSEATYESGFVIDKFPISRPNLTFSTLTVSNMSPEDSSIYLCSVAPTGREAFFGQGTRLTVV.